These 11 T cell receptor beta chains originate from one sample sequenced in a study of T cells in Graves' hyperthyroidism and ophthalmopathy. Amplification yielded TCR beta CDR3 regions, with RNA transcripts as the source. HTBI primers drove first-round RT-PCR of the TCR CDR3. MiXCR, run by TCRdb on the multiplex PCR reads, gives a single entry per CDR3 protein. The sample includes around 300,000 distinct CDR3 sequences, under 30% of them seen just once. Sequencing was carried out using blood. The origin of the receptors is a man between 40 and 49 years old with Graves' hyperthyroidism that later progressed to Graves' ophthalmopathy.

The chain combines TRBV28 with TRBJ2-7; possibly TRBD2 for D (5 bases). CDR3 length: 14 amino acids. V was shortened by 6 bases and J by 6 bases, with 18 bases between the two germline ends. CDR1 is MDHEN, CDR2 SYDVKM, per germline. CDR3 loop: CASRIHRPGGEQYF. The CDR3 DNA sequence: TGTGCCAGCAGGATACACCGGCCCGGAGGCGAGCAGTACTTC.

The CDR3 spells CASSQGAAYEQYF. CDR3 sequence (DNA): TGTGCCAGCAGTCAGGGGGCGGCCTACGAGCAGTACTTC. This chain links TRBV12-3 or TRBV12-4 with TRBJ2-7, with 8 bases identical to TRBD1. V was clipped by 5 bases and J by 2 bases; unmatched bases: 2. The CDR3 consists of 13 residues.

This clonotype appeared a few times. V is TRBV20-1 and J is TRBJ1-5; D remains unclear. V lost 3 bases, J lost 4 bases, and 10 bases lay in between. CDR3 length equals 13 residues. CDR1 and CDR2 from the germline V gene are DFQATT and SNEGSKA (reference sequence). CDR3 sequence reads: CSASPSGNQPQHF. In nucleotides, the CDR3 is TGCAGTGCTAGTCCCAGCGGTAATCAGCCCCAGCATTTT.

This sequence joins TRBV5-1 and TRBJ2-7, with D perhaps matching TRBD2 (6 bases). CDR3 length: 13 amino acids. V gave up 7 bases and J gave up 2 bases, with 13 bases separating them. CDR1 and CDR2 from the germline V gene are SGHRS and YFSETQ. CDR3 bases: TGCGCCAGCGGACTAACAGAGACCTACGAGCAGTACTTC. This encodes CASGLTETYEQYF. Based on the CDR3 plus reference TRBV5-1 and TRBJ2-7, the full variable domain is KAGVTQTPRYLIKTRGQQVTLSCSPISGHRSVSWYQQTPGQGLQFLFEYFSETQRNKGNFPGRFSGRQFSNSRSEMNVSTLELGDSALYLCASGLTETYEQYFGPGTRLTVT.

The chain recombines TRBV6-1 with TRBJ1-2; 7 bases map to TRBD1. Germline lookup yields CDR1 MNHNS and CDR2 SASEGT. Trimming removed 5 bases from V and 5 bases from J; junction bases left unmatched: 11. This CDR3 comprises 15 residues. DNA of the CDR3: TGTGCCAGCAGTACCAACAGGGGCCTCATATATGGCTACACCTTC. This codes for CASSTNRGLIYGYTF.

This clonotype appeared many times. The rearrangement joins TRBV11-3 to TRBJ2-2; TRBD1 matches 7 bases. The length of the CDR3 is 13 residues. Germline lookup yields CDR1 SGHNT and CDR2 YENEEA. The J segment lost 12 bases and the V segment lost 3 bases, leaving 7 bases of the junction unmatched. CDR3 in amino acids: CASSFPLQGQLFF. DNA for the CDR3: TGTGCCAGCAGCTTCCCCTTACAGGGGCAGCTGTTTTTT.

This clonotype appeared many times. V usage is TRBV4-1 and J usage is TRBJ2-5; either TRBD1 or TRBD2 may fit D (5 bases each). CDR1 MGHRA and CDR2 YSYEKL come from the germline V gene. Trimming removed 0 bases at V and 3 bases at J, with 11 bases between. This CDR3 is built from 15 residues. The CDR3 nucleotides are TGCGCCAGCAGCCAAGATTATAGAGGGGAAGAGACCCAGTACTTC. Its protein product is CASSQDYRGEETQYF.

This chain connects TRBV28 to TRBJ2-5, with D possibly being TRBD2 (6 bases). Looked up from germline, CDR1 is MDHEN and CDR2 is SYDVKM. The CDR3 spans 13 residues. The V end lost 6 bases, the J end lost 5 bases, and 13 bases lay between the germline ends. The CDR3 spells CASSPSGGETQYF. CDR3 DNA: TGTGCCAGCAGCCCCAGTGGAGGGGAGACCCAGTACTTC.

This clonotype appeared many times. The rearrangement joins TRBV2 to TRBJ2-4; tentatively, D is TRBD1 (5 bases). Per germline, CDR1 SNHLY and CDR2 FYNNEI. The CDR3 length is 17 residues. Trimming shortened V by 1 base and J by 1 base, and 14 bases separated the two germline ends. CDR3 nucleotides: TGTGCCAGCAGTGAAGTCGTTGTATGGGGCGCCAAAAACATTCAGTACTTC. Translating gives CASSEVVVWGAKNIQYF.

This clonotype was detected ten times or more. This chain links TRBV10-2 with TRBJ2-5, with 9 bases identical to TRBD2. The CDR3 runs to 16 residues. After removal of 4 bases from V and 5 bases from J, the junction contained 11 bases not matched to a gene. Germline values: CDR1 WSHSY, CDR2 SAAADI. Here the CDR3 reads CASSANSGSGGETQYF. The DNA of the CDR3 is TGCGCCAGCAGTGCTAATAGCGGGAGTGGAGGGGAGACCCAGTACTTC.

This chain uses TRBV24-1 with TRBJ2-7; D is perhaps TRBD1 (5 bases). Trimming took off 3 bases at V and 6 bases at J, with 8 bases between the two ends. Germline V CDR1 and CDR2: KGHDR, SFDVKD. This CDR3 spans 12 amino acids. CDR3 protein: CATSDIGVEQYF. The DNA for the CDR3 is TGTGCCACCAGTGATATAGGGGTCGAGCAGTACTTC.